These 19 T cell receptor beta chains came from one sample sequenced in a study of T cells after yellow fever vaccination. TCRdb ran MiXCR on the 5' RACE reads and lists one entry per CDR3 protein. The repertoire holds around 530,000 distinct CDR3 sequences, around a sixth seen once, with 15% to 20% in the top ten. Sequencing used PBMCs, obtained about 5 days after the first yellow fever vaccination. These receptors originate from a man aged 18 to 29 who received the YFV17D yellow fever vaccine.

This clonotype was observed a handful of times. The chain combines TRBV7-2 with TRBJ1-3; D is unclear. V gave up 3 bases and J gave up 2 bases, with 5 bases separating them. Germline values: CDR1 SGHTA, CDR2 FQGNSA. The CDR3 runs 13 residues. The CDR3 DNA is TGTGCCAGCAGCTTTCTCACTGGAAACACCATATATTTT. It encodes CASSFLTGNTIYF.

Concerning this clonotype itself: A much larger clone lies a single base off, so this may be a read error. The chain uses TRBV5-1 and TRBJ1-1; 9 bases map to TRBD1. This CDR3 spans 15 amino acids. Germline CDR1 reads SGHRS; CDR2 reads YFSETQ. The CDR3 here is CASLGTGSKGTEVFF. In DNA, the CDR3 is TGCGCCAGCCTAGGGACAGGGAGCAAGGGCACTGAAGTTTTCTTT.

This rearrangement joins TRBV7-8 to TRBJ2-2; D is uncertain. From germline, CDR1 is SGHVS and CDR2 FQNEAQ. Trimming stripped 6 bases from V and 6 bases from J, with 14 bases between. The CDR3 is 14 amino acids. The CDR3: CASRQYPGAGELFF. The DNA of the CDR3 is TGTGCCAGCAGGCAATACCCGGGCGCCGGGGAGCTGTTTTTT.

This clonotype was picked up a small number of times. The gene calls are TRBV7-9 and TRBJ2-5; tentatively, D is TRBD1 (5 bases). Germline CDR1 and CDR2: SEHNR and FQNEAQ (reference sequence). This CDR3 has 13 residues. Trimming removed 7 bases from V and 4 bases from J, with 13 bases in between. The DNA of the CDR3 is TGTGCCAGCACCCAGGGCGCCGCAGAGACCCAGTACTTC. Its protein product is CASTQGAAETQYF.

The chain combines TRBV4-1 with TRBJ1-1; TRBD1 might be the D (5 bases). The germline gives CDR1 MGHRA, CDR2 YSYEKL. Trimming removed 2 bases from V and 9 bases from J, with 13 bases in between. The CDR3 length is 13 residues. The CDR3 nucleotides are TGCGCCAGCAGCCAAAGAGGGGAGGTGAAAGCTTTCTTT. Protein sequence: CASSQRGEVKAFF.

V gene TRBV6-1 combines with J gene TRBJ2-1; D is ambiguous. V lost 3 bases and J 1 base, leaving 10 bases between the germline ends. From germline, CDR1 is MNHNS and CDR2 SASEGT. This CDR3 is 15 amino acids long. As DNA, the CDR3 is TGTGCCAGCAGTGAGTGGGATAAGTCCTACAATGAGCAGTTCTTC. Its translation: CASSEWDKSYNEQFF.

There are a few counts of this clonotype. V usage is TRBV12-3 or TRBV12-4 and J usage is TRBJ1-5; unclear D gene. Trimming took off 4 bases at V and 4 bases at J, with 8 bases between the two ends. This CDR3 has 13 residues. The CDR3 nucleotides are TGTGCCAGCAGTTGGGAGGGAAATCAGCCCCAGCATTTT. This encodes CASSWEGNQPQHF.

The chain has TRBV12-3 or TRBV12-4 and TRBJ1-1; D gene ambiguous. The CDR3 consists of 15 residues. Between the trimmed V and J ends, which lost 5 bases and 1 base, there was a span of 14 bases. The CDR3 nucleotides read TGTGCCAGCAGTGGAATGGAGCTCGGGAACACTGAAGCTTTCTTT. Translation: CASSGMELGNTEAFF.

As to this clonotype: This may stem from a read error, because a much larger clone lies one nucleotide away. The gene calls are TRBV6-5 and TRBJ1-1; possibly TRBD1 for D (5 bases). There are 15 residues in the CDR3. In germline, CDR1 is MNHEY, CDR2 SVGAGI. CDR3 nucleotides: TGTGCCAGCAGTTACTTGAGAAGGCAGGACACTGAAGCTTCCTTT. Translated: CASSYLRRQDTEASF.

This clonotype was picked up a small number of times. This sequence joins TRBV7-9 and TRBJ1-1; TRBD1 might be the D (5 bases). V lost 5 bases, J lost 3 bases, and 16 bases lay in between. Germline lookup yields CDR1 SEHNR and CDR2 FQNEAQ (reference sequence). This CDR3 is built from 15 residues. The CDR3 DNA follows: TGTGCCAGCAGCCCGTTGGGGGAAGGCCACACTGAAGCTTTCTTT. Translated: CASSPLGEGHTEAFF.

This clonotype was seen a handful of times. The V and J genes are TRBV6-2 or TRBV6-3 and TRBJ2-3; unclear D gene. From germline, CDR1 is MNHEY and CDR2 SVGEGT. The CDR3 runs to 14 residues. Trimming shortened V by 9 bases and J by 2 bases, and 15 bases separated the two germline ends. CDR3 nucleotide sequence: TGTGCCAGTAGCCTTAGCTGGTCCACAGATACGCAGTATTTT. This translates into CASSLSWSTDTQYF.

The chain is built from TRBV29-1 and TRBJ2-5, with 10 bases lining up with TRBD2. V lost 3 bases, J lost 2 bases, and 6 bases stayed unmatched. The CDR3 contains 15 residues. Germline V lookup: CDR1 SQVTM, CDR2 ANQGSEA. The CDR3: CSVEASGGHQETQYF. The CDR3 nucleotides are TGCAGCGTTGAGGCTAGCGGGGGCCATCAAGAGACCCAGTACTTC.

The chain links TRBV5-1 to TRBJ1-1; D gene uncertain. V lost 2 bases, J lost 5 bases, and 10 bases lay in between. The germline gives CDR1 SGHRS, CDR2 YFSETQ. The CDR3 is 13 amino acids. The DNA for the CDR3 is TGCGCCAGCAGCTTAGAAAGGAAAACTGAAGCTTTCTTT. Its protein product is CASSLERKTEAFF.

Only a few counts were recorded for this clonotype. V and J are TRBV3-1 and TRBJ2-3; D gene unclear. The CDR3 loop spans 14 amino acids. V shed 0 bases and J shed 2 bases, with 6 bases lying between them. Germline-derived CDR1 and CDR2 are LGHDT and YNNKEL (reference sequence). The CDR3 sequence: CASSQDSNTDTQYF. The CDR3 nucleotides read TGTGCCAGCAGCCAAGACAGCAACACAGATACGCAGTATTTT.

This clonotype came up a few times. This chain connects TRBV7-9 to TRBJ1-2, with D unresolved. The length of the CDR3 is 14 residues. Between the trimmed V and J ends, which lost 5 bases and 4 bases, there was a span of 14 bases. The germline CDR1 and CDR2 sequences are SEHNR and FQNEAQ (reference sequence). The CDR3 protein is CASSVGLGSYGYTF. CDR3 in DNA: TGTGCCAGCAGCGTAGGGCTTGGCTCCTATGGCTACACCTTC. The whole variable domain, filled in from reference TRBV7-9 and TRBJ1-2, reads DTGVSQNPRHKITKRGQNVTFRCDPISEHNRLYWYRQTLGQGPEFLTYFQNEAQLEKSRLLSDRFSAERPKGSFSTLEIQRTEQGDSAMYLCASSVGLGSYGYTFGSGTRLTVV.

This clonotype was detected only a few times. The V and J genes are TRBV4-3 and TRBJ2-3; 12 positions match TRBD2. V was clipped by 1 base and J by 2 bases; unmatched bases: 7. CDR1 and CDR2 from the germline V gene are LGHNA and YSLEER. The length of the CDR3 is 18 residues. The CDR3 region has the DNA TGCGCCAGCAGCCAAGGCCCTGGACTAGCGGGGACCACAGATACGCAGTATTTT. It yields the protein CASSQGPGLAGTTDTQYF.

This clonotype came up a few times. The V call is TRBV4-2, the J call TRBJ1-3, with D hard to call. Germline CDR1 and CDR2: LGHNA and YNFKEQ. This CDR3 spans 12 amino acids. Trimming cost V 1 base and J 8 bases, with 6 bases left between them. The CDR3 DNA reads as TGTGCCAGCAGCCAAGTTTTCGACACCATATATTTT. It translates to CASSQVFDTIYF.

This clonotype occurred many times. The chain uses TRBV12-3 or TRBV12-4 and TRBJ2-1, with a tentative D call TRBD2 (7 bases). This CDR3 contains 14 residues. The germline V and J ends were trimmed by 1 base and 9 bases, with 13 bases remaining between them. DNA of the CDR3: TGTGCCAGCAGTTTAGGGGGAGGGGGGACTGAGCAGTTCTTC. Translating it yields CASSLGGGGTEQFF.

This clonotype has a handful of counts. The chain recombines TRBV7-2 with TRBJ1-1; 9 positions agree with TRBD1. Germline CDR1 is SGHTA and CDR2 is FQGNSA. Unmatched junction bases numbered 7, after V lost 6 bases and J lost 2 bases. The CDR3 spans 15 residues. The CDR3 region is CASSTTGGGNTEAFF. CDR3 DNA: TGTGCCAGCAGTACGACAGGGGGAGGCAACACTGAAGCTTTCTTT.